A selection of T cell receptor beta chains follows, all from one sample in a study of cytotoxic CD8 clonotypes in ibrutinib-treated CLL. TCRdb's copy holds only in-frame clones and misses some; the assay was immunoSEQ multiplex PCR. In the table there are under 300,000 clones, approximately 76% of which are singletons. The sequenced sample was PBMCs, obtained at disease progression, from a patient treated with ibrutinib. The receptors were sampled from a human donor with chronic lymphocytic leukemia. Each CDR3 is given with its conserved first and last residue. A D gene is named only where the DNA matches it firmly. A row's size may be missing; if present it is once, few, many or a size class.

.	TRBV6-5	TRBD1	TRBJ1-2	CATSSGQPTYGYTF	TGTGCCACATCCTCGGGACAGCCGACATATGGCTACACCTTC
.	TRBV5-1	.	TRBJ2-2	CASSLAGTVSGELFF	TGCGCCAGCAGCTTGGCCGGGACCGTAAGCGGGGAGCTGTTTTTT
.	TRBV4-1	.	TRBJ2-7	CASSLQRGYEQYF	TGCGCCAGCAGCCTTCAGAGGGGGTACGAGCAGTACTTC
.	TRBV29-1	TRBD1	TRBJ1-2	CSVEIQGASGYTF	TGCAGCGTTGAGATCCAGGGGGCGAGTGGCTACACCTTC
.	TRBV11-3	.	TRBJ2-1	CASSLEMADYNEQFF	TGTGCCAGCAGCTTAGAGATGGCGGATTACAATGAGCAGTTCTTC
.	TRBV12-2	.	TRBJ1-2	CASRLVVKNNYGYTF	TGTGCAAGTCGCTTAGTCGTTAAGAATAACTATGGCTACACCTTC
few	TRBV5-1	TRBD1	TRBJ2-5	CASSHRGQETQYF	TGCGCCAGCTCCCACAGGGGTCAAGAGACCCAGTACTTC
.	TRBV28	TRBD2	TRBJ2-3	CASSITISGRAPDTQYF	TGTGCCAGCAGTATAACGATTAGCGGGAGGGCCCCAGATACGCAGTATTTT
.	TRBV13	TRBD2	TRBJ2-3	CASSLGGRGDTQYF	TGTGCCAGCAGCTTAGGCGGGAGGGGAGATACGCAGTATTTT
.	TRBV10-1	.	TRBJ2-5	CASSSGGQETQYF	TGCGCCAGCAGTTCAGGCGGACAAGAGACCCAGTACTTC
.	TRBV27	TRBD1	TRBJ1-1	CASSSRTRGNLIREAFF	TGTGCCAGCAGTTCGCGGACCAGGGGGAACCTAATCCGTGAAGCTTTCTTT
.	TRBV29-1	.	TRBJ2-5	CSVADGWKTQYF	TGCAGCGTTGCCGACGGGTGGAAGACCCAGTACTTC
few	TRBV18	.	TRBJ2-5	CASSPPRQRKETQYF	TGTGCCAGCTCACCACCTCGACAGCGAAAGGAGACCCAGTACTTC
once	TRBV27	.	TRBJ2-3	CASIIQGVGADTQYF	TGTGCCAGCATCATACAGGGTGTAGGGGCAGATACGCAGTATTTT
.	TRBV7-9	.	TRBJ1-3	CASSLAMAPSGNTIYF	TGTGCCAGCAGCTTAGCGATGGCCCCCTCTGGAAACACCATATATTTT
.	TRBV27	.	TRBJ2-1	CAIHRGLRRFF	TGTGCCATCCACAGAGGCCTTCGGCGGTTCTTC
.	TRBV4-3	TRBD1	TRBJ2-7	CASSPRPGTVSYEQYF	TGCGCCAGCAGCCCCCGACCCGGGACAGTCTCCTACGAGCAGTACTTC
.	TRBV6-1	.	TRBJ1-1	CAISDPGFVTEAFF	TGTGCCATCAGTGACCCAGGGTTCGTCACTGAAGCTTTCTTT
.	TRBV25-1	.	TRBJ2-1	CASSESANNEQFF	TGTGCCAGCAGTGAATCGGCTAACAATGAGCAGTTCTTC
.	TRBV28	.	TRBJ2-7	CASSPLAGTLHYEQYF	TGTGCCAGCAGCCCCCTCGCCGGGACCCTTCACTACGAGCAGTACTTC
.	TRBV7-2	.	TRBJ2-7	CASSPPVIPYEQYF	TGTGCCAGCAGCCCCCCGGTGATTCCCTACGAGCAGTACTTC
.	TRBV7-8	.	TRBJ1-6	CASSLGRFNSPLHF	TGTGCCAGCAGCTTAGGCAGGTTTAATTCACCCCTCCACTTT
few	TRBV19	TRBD1	TRBJ1-2	CASMGRGLRGYTF	TGTGCCAGTATGGGCAGGGGGCTTCGTGGCTACACCTTC
once	TRBV9	TRBD1	TRBJ2-7	CASSAGQGALYEQYF	TGTGCCAGCAGCGCCGGACAGGGGGCGCTATACGAGCAGTACTTC
.	TRBV2	.	TRBJ2-3	CASNPTSLTEDTQYF	TGTGCCAGCAACCCAACTAGTCTGACGGAAGATACGCAGTATTTT
.	TRBV6-4	TRBD2	TRBJ2-1	CASSDRGLAGENEQFF	TGTGCCAGCAGTGACCGTGGTTTAGCGGGAGAAAATGAGCAGTTCTTC
.	TRBV19	TRBD1	TRBJ1-2	CASREQGRGYTF	TGTGCCAGTAGGGAACAGGGGCGCGGCTACACCTTC
.	TRBV5-1	.	TRBJ2-7	CASSVGVGSYEQYF	TGCGCCAGCAGCGTAGGGGTCGGCTCTTACGAGCAGTACTTC
.	TRBV5-1	.	TRBJ2-7	CASSFPDRSYEQYF	TGCGCCAGCAGCTTTCCGGACAGATCCTACGAGCAGTACTTC
once	TRBV19	TRBD2	TRBJ2-5	CASSSRFSGGAETQYF	TGTGCCAGTAGTTCCCGGTTTAGCGGGGGGGCAGAGACCCAGTACTTC
once	TRBV18	.	TRBJ1-2	CASSRDGYGYTF	TGTGCCAGCTCCCGGGACGGCTATGGCTACACCTTC
.	TRBV5-1	TRBD2	TRBJ2-1	CASSWTGLDNEQFF	TGCGCCAGCAGCTGGACGGGACTAGACAATGAGCAGTTCTTC
.	TRBV7-8	TRBD2	TRBJ2-7	CASSLVGLAGGEQYF	TGTGCCAGCAGCTTAGTAGGGTTAGCGGGAGGGGAGCAGTACTTC